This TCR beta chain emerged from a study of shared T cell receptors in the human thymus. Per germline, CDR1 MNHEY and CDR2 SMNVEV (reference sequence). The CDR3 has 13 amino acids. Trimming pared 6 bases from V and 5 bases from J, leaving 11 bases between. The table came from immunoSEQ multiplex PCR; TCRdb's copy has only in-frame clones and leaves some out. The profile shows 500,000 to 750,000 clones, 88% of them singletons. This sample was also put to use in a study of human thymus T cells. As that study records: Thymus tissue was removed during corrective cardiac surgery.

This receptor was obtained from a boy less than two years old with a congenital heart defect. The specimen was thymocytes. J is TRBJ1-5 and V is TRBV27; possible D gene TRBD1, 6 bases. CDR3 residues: CASSPTGYQPQHF. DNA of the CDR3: TGTGCCAGCAGCCCGACAGGTTATCAGCCCCAGCATTTT.